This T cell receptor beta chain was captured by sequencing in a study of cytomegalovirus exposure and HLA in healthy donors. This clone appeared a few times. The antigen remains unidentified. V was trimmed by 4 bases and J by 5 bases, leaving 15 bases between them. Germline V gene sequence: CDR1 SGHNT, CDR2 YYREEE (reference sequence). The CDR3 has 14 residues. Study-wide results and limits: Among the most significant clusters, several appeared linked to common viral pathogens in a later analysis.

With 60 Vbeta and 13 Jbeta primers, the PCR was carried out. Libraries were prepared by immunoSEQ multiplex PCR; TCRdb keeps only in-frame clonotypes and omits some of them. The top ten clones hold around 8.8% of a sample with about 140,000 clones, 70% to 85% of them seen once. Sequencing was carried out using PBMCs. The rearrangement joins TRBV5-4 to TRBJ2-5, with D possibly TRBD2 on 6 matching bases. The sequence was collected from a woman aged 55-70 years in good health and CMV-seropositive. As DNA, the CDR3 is TGTGCCAGCAGCGGTACCGGGAGATCGGAGACCCAGTACTTC. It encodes CASSGTGRSETQYF.